The 26 T cell receptor beta chains given below trace back to one sample, sequenced in a study of breast tumors, draining lymph nodes, adjacent tissues. Samples came from axillary lymph nodes draining the breast cancer. TCRdb reprocessed the multiplex PCR reads with MiXCR, giving one entry per CDR3 protein. This repertoire shows around 300,000 distinct CDR3 sequences, around 30% found once; its top ten account for around 1%. The sequenced sample was axillary lymph node tissue. Source of these receptors: a female donor with breast cancer. Some clones in this sample may be carry-over from other donors' samples.

The V call is TRBV11-3, the J call TRBJ1-1; unclear D gene. Germline CDR1 reads SGHNT; CDR2 reads YENEEA. The V and J ends lost 3 bases and 2 bases respectively, with 10 bases between them. The CDR3 consists of 14 residues. The CDR3 loop is CASSFGGPNTEAFF. CDR3 nucleotide sequence: TGTGCCAGCAGCTTCGGAGGGCCTAACACTGAAGCTTTCTTT.

This clonotype has more than one count but fewer than ten. The chain joins TRBV11-1 to TRBJ1-1; 7 bases line up with TRBD1. Germline loops: CDR1 SGHAT, CDR2 FQDESV (reference sequence). Trimming removed 7 bases from V and 6 bases from J; junction bases left unmatched: 8. CDR3 size: 13 residues. CDR3 sequence reads: CASTVHQGAEAFF. The CDR3 DNA reads as TGTGCCAGCACCGTACATCAGGGGGCTGAAGCTTTCTTT.

Ten or more counts support this clonotype. V usage is TRBV13 and J usage is TRBJ1-4; D not resolved. V was clipped by 2 bases and J by 8 bases, with 12 bases between them. The CDR3 has 14 residues. Germline CDR1 is PRHDT and CDR2 is FYEKMQ (reference sequence). The CDR3, as DNA: TGTGCCAGCAGCTTACGGCGGGCTCGGGAAAAACTGTTTTTT. Its translation is CASSLRRAREKLFF. Filled out from reference TRBV13 and TRBJ1-4, the complete variable domain reads AAGVIQSPRHLIKEKRETATLKCYPIPRHDTVYWYQQGPGQDPQFLISFYEKMQSDKGSIPDRFSAQQFSDYHSELNMSSLELGDSALYFCASSLRRAREKLFFGSGTQLSVL.

About this clonotype itself: A much larger clone differs from this one at a single base, so this may be a read error. The rearrangement uses TRBV7-8 and TRBJ2-7; D may be TRBD2 (5 bases). The CDR3 contains 16 residues. From germline, CDR1 is SGHVS and CDR2 FQNEAQ. CDR3: CACSLGGQLVGFEQYF. CDR3 nucleotides: TGTGCCTGCAGCTTAGGTGGTCAACTAGTGGGATTTGAGCAGTACTTC.

This clonotype was picked up many times. This rearrangement joins TRBV9 to TRBJ2-3; D is undetermined. The CDR3 loop spans 13 amino acids. Germline values: CDR1 SGDLS, CDR2 YYNGEE. V lost 6 bases and J lost 1, with 9 bases in between. In nucleotides, the CDR3 is TGTGCCAGCAAGACGCTCGGCACAGATACGCAGTATTTT. It codes for CASKTLGTDTQYF.

In this sample, this clonotype turned up many times. The gene calls are TRBV20-1 and TRBJ2-7; D remains unclear. Germline lookup yields CDR1 DFQATT and CDR2 SNEGSKA (reference sequence). Trimming pared 6 bases from V and 1 base from J, leaving 13 bases between. This CDR3 has 13 amino acids. The CDR3 is CSAPSIPSYEQYF. The DNA for the CDR3 is TGCAGTGCCCCTTCCATTCCGTCCTACGAGCAGTACTTC.

This clonotype was recorded many times. V usage is TRBV5-4 and J usage is TRBJ2-5; D tentatively reads TRBD1 or TRBD2 (5 bases each). Germline values: CDR1 SGHNT, CDR2 YYREEE (reference sequence). The CDR3 has 15 amino acids. V was clipped by 7 bases and J by 5 bases, with 21 bases between them. CDR3 residues: CASRDGVSAGETQYF. CDR3 bases: TGTGCCAGCCGCGACGGGGTTTCAGCAGGGGAGACCCAGTACTTC.

Many counts were recorded for this clonotype. The chain carries TRBV5-5 and TRBJ2-7; 9 nucleotides agree with TRBD2. This CDR3 is 14 amino acids long. V gave up 6 bases and J gave up 5 bases; unmatched junction bases: 9. Germline loops: CDR1 SGHKS, CDR2 YYEKEE (reference sequence). In DNA form, the CDR3 reads TGTGCCAGCAACCTAGCGGGATCGGCTCACGAGCAGTACTTC. Translating it yields CASNLAGSAHEQYF.

This clonotype was seen repeatedly, ten times or more. The CDR3 region has the DNA TGTGCCAGCAGCCACCCGGTTCCGGAGGGCTACACCTTC. It yields the protein CASSHPVPEGYTF. The chain combines TRBV7-9 with TRBJ1-2; D remains ambiguous. This CDR3 has 13 amino acids. Trimming shortened V by 5 bases and J by 8 bases, and 15 bases separated the two germline ends. Germline CDR1 SEHNR, CDR2 FQNEAQ (reference sequence).

This clonotype occurred many times. This chain connects TRBV30 to TRBJ2-7; D perhaps matches TRBD2 (5 bases). The CDR3 is 12 amino acids. V lost 2 bases and J lost 2, with 7 bases in between. Germline loops: CDR1 GTSNPN, CDR2 SVGIG (reference sequence). The CDR3 coding sequence is TGTGCCTGGAGTTACGGGACCTACGAGCAGTACTTC. Translated: CAWSYGTYEQYF.

Only a few counts were recorded for this clonotype. This may stem from a read error, because a much larger clone lies one nucleotide away. J is TRBJ2-3 and V is TRBV19; 11 bases fit TRBD1. In germline, CDR1 is LNHDA, CDR2 SQIVND (reference sequence). The CDR3 covers 15 residues. Unmatched junction bases numbered 8, after V lost 7 bases and J lost 5 bases. The CDR3 coding sequence is TGTGCCAGTAATCCCCGGGACAGGGGGAGAGATACGCAGTATTTT. Its translation is CASNPRDRGRDTQYF.

This clonotype was detected a few times. V gene TRBV6-2 or TRBV6-3 combines with J gene TRBJ2-3, with 8 bases aligning to TRBD2. V dropped 6 bases and J dropped 4; count of bases not matched to a gene: 15. This CDR3 spans 17 amino acids. Germline V gives CDR1 MNHEY, CDR2 SVGEGT. Here the CDR3 DNA reads TGTGCCAGCAGAAAACAAAGGCAGCGGGAGAAATCAGATACGCAGTATTTT. This gives the protein CASRKQRQREKSDTQYF.

This chain joins TRBV18 and TRBJ1-2; D is possibly TRBD1 (5 bases). The V gene's germline CDR1 is KGHSH and CDR2 LQKENI. The V gene lost 2 bases and the J gene lost 1 base, with 8 bases spanning the gap. The CDR3 has 14 residues. The CDR3 bases are TGTGCCAGCTCACCAGCACAGGTTAACTATGGCTACACCTTC. This codes for CASSPAQVNYGYTF.

This clonotype was seen only once. A read error may account for a junction end that differs from germline. The chain combines TRBV2 with TRBJ2-5, with no clear D. The germline V gene has CDR1 SNHLY and CDR2 FYNNEI. The CDR3 loop spans 13 amino acids. CDR3 sequence reads: CASSERLRETQYF. DNA for the CDR3: TGCGCCAGCAGTGAGAGATTGCGGGAGACCCAGTACTTC.

With regard to this clonotype: This may be a read error, as it is one base from a much larger clone. The chain combines TRBV7-9 with TRBJ2-4; D not resolved. In germline, CDR1 is SEHNR, CDR2 FQNEAQ (reference sequence). The length of the CDR3 is 14 residues. CDR3 sequence reads: CASSVDQVKSIQYF. The CDR3 DNA sequence: TGTGCCAGCAGCGTAGACCAGGTGAAAAGCATTCAGTACTTC.

The genes are TRBV28 and TRBJ2-7, with TRBD2 matching over 9 bases. Trimming removed 6 bases from V and 6 bases from J; junction bases left unmatched: 27. The CDR3 sequence is 20 residues long. CDR1 is MDHEN, CDR2 SYDVKM, per germline. CDR3 DNA: TGTGCCAGCAGCCAAAGGCAAGGTTATGGCCTGGCGGGAGGGCCACGCGAGCAGTACTTC. Amino acids: CASSQRQGYGLAGGPREQYF. Based on the CDR3 plus reference TRBV28 and TRBJ2-7, the full variable domain is DVKVTQSSRYLVKRTGEKVFLECVQDMDHENMFWYRQDPGLGLRLIYFSYDVKMKEKGDIPEGYSVSREKKERFSLILESASTNQTSMYLCASSQRQGYGLAGGPREQYFGPGTRLTVT.

This clonotype was recorded at least ten times. V and J are TRBV7-2 and TRBJ2-7; 7 nucleotides align to TRBD1. Germline CDR1 is SGHTA and CDR2 is FQGNSA. Trimming at V came to 2 bases and at J to 0 bases, leaving 4 bases not matched to a gene. This CDR3 comprises 15 residues. CDR3 sequence: CASSLLQGSSYEQYF. CDR3 sequence (DNA): TGTGCCAGCAGCTTACTACAGGGGAGCTCCTACGAGCAGTACTTC.

To note about this clonotype: It may be a read error: a sequence one base away is much more abundant. The chain is built from TRBV12-3 or TRBV12-4 and TRBJ2-5; TRBD2 matches at 10 bases. V dropped 3 bases and J dropped 0; count of bases not matched to a gene: 10. This CDR3 is built from 18 residues. CDR3 DNA sequence: TGTGCCAGCAGTTTCTCGGGACCAGCGGGAGGGAACCAAGAGACCCAGTACTTC. This encodes CASSFSGPAGGNQETQYF.

This clonotype was observed at least ten times. CDR3 nucleotide sequence: TGTGCCAGTAGTATAGCCGTGAACACCGGGGAGCTGTTTTTT. As protein: CASSIAVNTGELFF. The V call is TRBV19, the J call TRBJ2-2, with D unresolved. The CDR3 covers 14 residues. Looked up from germline, CDR1 is LNHDA and CDR2 is SQIVND (reference sequence). The V end lost 1 base, the J end lost 1 base, and 4 bases lay between the germline ends.

Turning to this clonotype: A read error is possible here, since a much larger clone lies one base away. The chain uses TRBV4-1 and TRBJ2-7; 11 bases match TRBD2. The CDR3 extends over 18 amino acids. Germline values: CDR1 MGHRA, CDR2 YSYEKL. V shed 2 bases, J shed 7 bases, and the junction held 16 bases outside the gene matches. The CDR3 here is CASSQRTSGYYDLGEQYF. The CDR3 DNA follows: TGCGCCAGCAGCCAAAGGACTAGCGGGTACTACGACTTGGGGGAGCAGTACTTC.

The genes are TRBV28 and TRBJ2-3; 12 bases are a match to TRBD2. In germline, CDR1 is MDHEN, CDR2 SYDVKM. The CDR3 extends over 14 amino acids. V lost 10 bases to trimming and J lost 1 base; unmatched junction nucleotides: 3. CDR3 sequence reads: CATRLAGGTDTQYF. DNA of the CDR3: TGTGCCACCCGACTAGCGGGGGGCACAGATACGCAGTATTTT.

A word on this clonotype: A much larger clone differs from this one at a single base, so this may be a read error. The CDR3: CASSLGLRGHNEQFF. CDR3 bases: TGTGCCAGCAGTTTGGGTCTGCGGGGTCACAATGAGCAGTTCTTC. The chain has TRBV11-2 and TRBJ2-1; maybe TRBD2 (6 bases). V lost 6 bases and J lost 5, with 17 bases in between. The germline V gene has CDR1 SGHAT and CDR2 FQNNGV. The CDR3 sequence is 15 residues long. Full variable domain (missing parts from reference TRBV11-2 and TRBJ2-1): EAGVAQSPRYKIIEKRQSVAFWCNPISGHATLYWYQQILGQGPKLLIQFQNNGVVDDSQLPKDRFSAERLKGVDSTLKIQPAKLEDSAVYLCASSLGLRGHNEQFFGPGTRLTVL.

This clonotype occurred many times. The gene calls are TRBV7-2 and TRBJ2-7, with 7 bases matching TRBD1. V shed 4 bases and J 6 bases; nucleotides not matched to a gene: 6. The germline gives CDR1 SGHTA, CDR2 FQGNSA. The CDR3 runs to 13 residues. The CDR3 DNA reads as TGTGCCAGCAGCTCGTACAGGGGAGCCGAGCAGTACTTC. It translates to CASSSYRGAEQYF.

In this sample, this clonotype turned up many times. The chain employs TRBV7-9 and TRBJ2-3; possible D gene TRBD2, 6 bases. CDR1 is SEHNR, CDR2 FQNEAQ, per germline (reference sequence). V shed 2 bases and J shed 0 bases, with 6 bases lying between them. This CDR3 is built from 14 residues. The CDR3 is CASSLSGSTDTQYF. The CDR3, as DNA: TGTGCCAGCAGCTTAAGCGGGAGCACAGATACGCAGTATTTT.

The rearrangement links TRBV29-1 to TRBJ2-1; 10 bases align to TRBD2. Germline lookup yields CDR1 SQVTM and CDR2 ANQGSEA. V lost 2 bases to trimming and J lost 10 bases; unmatched junction nucleotides: 2. The CDR3 runs 12 residues. The DNA of the CDR3 is TGCAGCGTTGAACTAGCGGGAGAGGAGCAGTTCTTC. It yields the protein CSVELAGEEQFF.

This clonotype has just one count. The chain joins TRBV15 to TRBJ2-5; D perhaps matches TRBD1 (5 bases). The CDR3 is 15 residues long. Trimming removed 3 bases from V and 2 bases from J, with 13 bases in between. Germline values: CDR1 LNHNV, CDR2 YYDKDF (reference sequence). For the CDR3, the DNA is TGTGCCACCAGCAGCTATCAGGGCGGTCAAGAGACCCAGTACTTC. Its protein is CATSSYQGGQETQYF.